A single TCR beta chain is shown here with its context. Germline-derived CDR1 and CDR2 are SGHRS and YFSETQ. V lost 4 bases, J lost 0 bases, and 17 bases lay in between. This CDR3 has 16 amino acids. This sample is drawn from a study of T cell responses to AZD1222 COVID-19 vaccine. Generated by immunoSEQ multiplex PCR, the TCRdb table keeps only in-frame clones and is missing some. The sample comprises around 99,000 clones, around nine tenths of which are singletons, and over 15% rests with the top ten. Sequenced here: peripheral blood, sampled on day 0 of AZD1222 vaccination. The gene calls are TRBV5-1 and TRBJ2-7; D tentatively reads TRBD1 or TRBD2 (5 bases each). The receptor comes from an adult in good health. The DNA of the CDR3 is TGCGCCAGCAGCAACAGAGGGGCGGCCAGCTCCTACGAGCAGTACTTC. This sequence encodes CASSNRGAASSYEQYF.